This TCR beta chain was recorded in a study of blood T cell repertoires in COVID-19. As for the study in general: The study drew acute and convalescent COVID-19 samples from the United States, Italy and Spain.

Followed longitudinally, the Seattle patients had been enrolled during active infection. Original methodology: Counts of nucleated cells, estimated from reference gene primer amplification, were obtained. This table comes from immunoSEQ multiplex PCR, and its TCRdb copy is limited to in-frame clones, with some not included. The V and J calls and the clone size are those of that table, but D and trimming were determined from the DNA. The sample includes around 90,000 clones, just over 85% of them seen just once. This TCR was recovered from a man aged 45-60 years with COVID-19, enrolled during active disease. The source material was peripheral blood.

The CDR3 DNA reads TGCGCCAGCAGCCAGAGCCTGGACAGGGCCTACTACGAGCAGTACTTC. Amino acid sequence: CASSQSLDRAYYEQYF. The chain recombines TRBV4-1 with TRBJ2-7; TRBD1 matches at 8 bases. Trimming took 3 bases from V and 3 from J; bases not matched to a gene: 10. This CDR3 comprises 16 residues. Germline CDR1 is MGHRA and CDR2 is YSYEKL.